A single sample gave rise to the 28 T cell receptor beta chains below, sequenced in a study of blood T cells in healthy people across ages (dated by TCRdb to the mid-2010s). The library was prepared using 5' RACE. Sequencing instrument: Illumina HiSeq 2500. A second PCR of roughly 6 to 11 cycles was run with a J-beta primer mix and a sample-barcoded 5' primer. In-frame beta chains were kept once TCRdb had trimmed the public reads at Q25 with fastp and called clones with MiXCR. Under each unique CDR3 protein, matching rows form one entry showing the most common genes and DNA. The sample data list over 1,500,000 distinct CDR3 sequences, and about 49% of these were observed just once. 2% to 2.5% of the sample is held by the ten biggest clonotypes. The sequenced sample consisted of blood. Receptor source: a middle-aged woman in good health.

The chain is built from TRBV5-5 and TRBJ2-3; D may be TRBD1 (6 bases). The CDR3 covers 16 residues. The germline V gene encodes CDR1 SGHKS and CDR2 YYEKEE (reference sequence). The V and J ends lost 4 bases and 11 bases respectively, with 26 bases between them. The CDR3 nucleotides are TGTGCCAGCAGCCCGGGACACCGAGTGAGCACAGAGATGCAGTATTTT. Translated: CASSPGHRVSTEMQYF.

This clonotype has just a few counts. The rearrangement uses TRBV7-9 and TRBJ2-5, with D perhaps given as TRBD1 or TRBD2 (6 bases each). The V gene's germline CDR1 is SEHNR and CDR2 FQNEAQ (reference sequence). The CDR3 contains 14 residues. Trimming removed 0 bases at V and 5 bases at J, with 10 bases between. The CDR3 region has the DNA TGTGCCAGCAGCTTAGCTGAAGGGGGGGAGACCCAGTACTTC. This sequence encodes CASSLAEGGETQYF.

CDR3 residues: CASSYTGTNTEAFF. The DNA of the CDR3 is TGTGCCAGCAGCTACACAGGGACGAACACTGAAGCTTTCTTT. This chain links TRBV7-2 with TRBJ1-1; TRBD1 is a possible D gene (6 bases). Deletions cut 4 bases from V and 1 base from J, with 10 bases between. Per germline, CDR1 SGHTA and CDR2 FQGNSA. The CDR3 covers 14 residues.

The J gene is TRBJ2-3, the V gene TRBV7-2; 13 nucleotides match TRBD2. V gave up 0 bases and J gave up 4 bases; unmatched junction bases: 10. The CDR3 spans 19 residues. The germline CDR1 and CDR2 sequences are SGHTA and FQGNSA. CDR3 protein: CASSLAAGTSGGAADTQYF. In nucleotides, the CDR3 is TGTGCCAGCAGCTTAGCGGCGGGAACTAGCGGGGGGGCGGCAGATACGCAGTATTTT.

The chain employs TRBV4-3 and TRBJ1-4; 9 bases fit TRBD1. Germline-derived CDR1 and CDR2 are LGHNA and YSLEER. Trimming at V came to 0 bases and at J to 7 bases, leaving 3 bases not matched to a gene. This CDR3 has 15 amino acids. The CDR3 nucleotides read TGCGCCAGCAGCCAAGATAGGGACAGGGCTGAAAAACTGTTTTTT. Translated, it gives CASSQDRDRAEKLFF.

J is TRBJ2-2 and V is TRBV20-1; a weak D match, TRBD2 (6 bases). This CDR3 is built from 14 residues. V was clipped by 6 bases and J by 6 bases, with 17 bases between them. Germline loops: CDR1 DFQATT, CDR2 SNEGSKA (reference sequence). This chain's CDR3 is CSAGSLAGSGELFF. The CDR3 nucleotides are TGCAGTGCCGGGTCACTTGCGGGGTCCGGGGAGCTGTTTTTT.

This clonotype was seen only a few times. This rearrangement joins TRBV4-3 to TRBJ2-3, with D possibly being TRBD2 (6 bases). This CDR3 has 16 amino acids. Germline CDR1 reads LGHNA; CDR2 reads YSLEER. With 1 base removed from V and 2 bases from J, the gap between germline ends came to 13 bases. The CDR3 DNA follows: TGCGCCAGCAGCCAAGGCGGAGGGAAAATCACAGATACGCAGTATTTT. Residues: CASSQGGGKITDTQYF.

The V gene is TRBV6-1, the J gene TRBJ2-1; 7 nucleotides match TRBD1. Germline V gene data show CDR1 as MNHNS and CDR2 as SASEGT. This CDR3 is 17 amino acids long. Trimming removed 4 bases from V and 2 bases from J; junction bases left unmatched: 11. The CDR3 reads CASSAYRGDPTYNEQFF. The DNA for the CDR3 is TGTGCCAGCAGTGCCTACAGGGGCGACCCTACCTACAATGAGCAGTTCTTC.

This clonotype was seen more than once but under ten times. The J gene is TRBJ1-4, the V gene TRBV29-1, with D perhaps TRBD1 (5 bases). CDR3 length: 13 amino acids. The germline gives CDR1 SQVTM, CDR2 ANQGSEA. Deletions cut 4 bases from V and 4 bases from J, with 10 bases between. CDR3 protein: CSVGRGFNEKLFF. The CDR3 DNA sequence: TGCAGCGTTGGGAGGGGATTTAATGAAAAACTGTTTTTT. Combining the CDR3 with reference TRBV29-1 and TRBJ1-4 gives the whole variable domain SAVISQKPSRDICQRGTSLTIQCQVDSQVTMMFWYRQQPGQSLTLIATANQGSEATYESGFVIDKFPISRPNLTFSTLTVSNMSPEDSSIYLCSVGRGFNEKLFFGSGTQLSVL.

This chain uses TRBV6-2 or TRBV6-3 with TRBJ2-1; 13 nucleotides agree with TRBD2. The CDR3 extends over 17 amino acids. V lost 7 bases, J lost 3 bases, and 9 bases stayed unmatched. From germline, CDR1 is MNHEY and CDR2 SVGEGT. Here the CDR3 reads CASNHRGLAGNYNEQFF. CDR3 in DNA: TGTGCCAGCAATCACCGGGGACTAGCGGGAAACTACAATGAGCAGTTCTTC.

The CDR3 DNA sequence: TGCGCCAGCAGCCCACACGGGGGCGAAGAGACCCAGTTCTTC. Its protein is CASSPHGGEETQFF. This chain connects TRBV4-3 to TRBJ2-1; D tentatively reads TRBD1 or TRBD2 (6 bases each). Germline V lookup: CDR1 LGHNA, CDR2 YSLEER. V dropped 4 bases and J dropped 13 bases, with 20 bases sitting between them. This CDR3 contains 14 residues.

The chain recombines TRBV4-1 with TRBJ1-3, with TRBD1 matching over 7 bases. Germline V gene data show CDR1 as MGHRA and CDR2 as YSYEKL. Trimming removed 1 base from V and 0 bases from J; junction bases left unmatched: 3. CDR3 length: 16 amino acids. In nucleotides, the CDR3 is TGCGCCAGCAGCCAAGTAGGGACAGACTCTGGAAACACCATATATTTT. It is translated as CASSQVGTDSGNTIYF.

The chain joins TRBV10-3 to TRBJ2-3, with D possibly being TRBD1 or TRBD2 (6 bases each). The CDR3 has 14 amino acids. Trimming took off 4 bases at V and 8 bases at J, with 16 bases between the two ends. CDR1 ENHRY and CDR2 SYGVKD come from the germline V gene. The CDR3 loop is CAISGTVGGVTQYF. The CDR3 bases are TGTGCCATCAGTGGGACAGTGGGGGGAGTTACGCAGTATTTT.

V usage is TRBV20-1 and J usage is TRBJ2-1; D is ambiguous. CDR3 size: 10 residues. Between the trimmed V and J ends, which lost 3 bases and 8 bases, there was a span of 5 bases. The V gene's germline CDR1 is DFQATT and CDR2 SNEGSKA (reference sequence). CDR3 in DNA: TGCAGTGCTAGTGGTTATGAGCAGTTCTTC. Its translation is CSASGYEQFF.

The V call is TRBV25-1, the J call TRBJ2-3, with 8 bases that match TRBD2. Trimming at V came to 4 bases and at J to 2 bases, leaving 8 bases not matched to a gene. The CDR3 totals 16 residues. Germline CDR1 reads MGHDK; CDR2 reads SYGVNS. CDR3 coding DNA: TGTGCCAGCAGTGGCCCTCGCGGGGGGCCCACAGATACGCAGTATTTT. Translated, it gives CASSGPRGGPTDTQYF.

This clonotype was counted at least ten times. V and J are TRBV12-3 or TRBV12-4 and TRBJ2-7; a weak D match, TRBD1 (5 bases). The CDR3 is 15 amino acids. With 3 bases removed from V and 2 bases from J, the gap between germline ends came to 14 bases. The CDR3, as DNA: TGTGCCAGCAGTTTTACTGAGACAGTTACCTACGAGCAGTACTTC. Protein: CASSFTETVTYEQYF.

This clonotype was observed a handful of times. The rearrangement uses TRBV7-2 and TRBJ2-1; 12 bases line up with TRBD2. Per germline, CDR1 SGHTA and CDR2 FQGNSA. The CDR3 contains 15 residues. The trim removed 5 bases at V and 8 bases at J, leaving 7 bases unmatched. The CDR3 here is CASSIRTSGAHEQFF. The DNA of the CDR3 is TGTGCCAGCAGCATTCGGACTAGCGGGGCCCATGAGCAGTTCTTC.

V usage is TRBV4-1 and J usage is TRBJ1-5; possible D gene TRBD1, 5 bases. CDR1 MGHRA and CDR2 YSYEKL come from the germline V gene. Trimming left V 2 bases short and J 7 bases short, with 18 bases between. The CDR3 is 16 residues long. The CDR3 DNA reads as TGCGCCAGCAGCCAAACACAGGCTGCGAATTACCAGCCCCAGCATTTT. Its translation: CASSQTQAANYQPQHF.

The CDR3 sequence: CSAWRGGYNSPLHF. The CDR3 nucleotides are TGCAGTGCTTGGAGGGGAGGCTATAATTCACCCCTCCACTTT. V gene TRBV20-1 combines with J gene TRBJ1-6; the D gene is possibly TRBD1 (5 bases). The CDR3 totals 14 residues. Germline V gene data show CDR1 as DFQATT and CDR2 as SNEGSKA (reference sequence). With 5 bases removed from V and 3 bases from J, the gap between germline ends came to 11 bases.

V is TRBV9 and J is TRBJ1-6, with TRBD1 identical over 7 bases. The J segment lost 5 bases and the V segment lost 2 bases, leaving 4 bases of the junction unmatched. There are 15 residues in the CDR3. Germline CDR1 SGDLS, CDR2 YYNGEE. The CDR3: CASSVTGDDNSPLHF. The DNA of the CDR3 is TGTGCCAGCAGCGTTACAGGGGATGATAATTCACCCCTCCACTTT.

The V gene is TRBV9, the J gene TRBJ1-6, with D hard to call. Trimming cost V 7 bases and J 12 bases, with 5 bases left between them. The CDR3 is 9 residues long. In germline, CDR1 is SGDLS, CDR2 YYNGEE. The CDR3 reads CASGRPLHF. Written as DNA, the CDR3 is TGTGCCAGCGGGCGACCCCTCCACTTT.

In its sample, this clonotype was seen a few times. The chain links TRBV27 to TRBJ2-3, with TRBD2 identical over 13 bases. V dropped 4 bases and J dropped 6; count of bases not matched to a gene: 7. This CDR3 contains 16 residues. CDR1 MNHEY and CDR2 SMNVEV come from the germline V gene (reference sequence). CDR3 residues: CASSSPTSGGADTQYF. CDR3 nucleotide sequence: TGTGCCAGCAGTTCCCCAACTAGCGGGGGGGCTGATACGCAGTATTTT.

The chain employs TRBV7-2 and TRBJ1-1; no reliable D call. CDR3 length: 15 residues. Germline CDR1 SGHTA, CDR2 FQGNSA. The V end was cut by 5 bases, the J end by 4 bases, with 17 bases between. The CDR3 spells CASSPQAGVSTEAFF. The DNA for the CDR3 is TGTGCCAGCAGCCCCCAAGCGGGAGTTAGCACTGAAGCTTTCTTT.

The rearrangement links TRBV14 to TRBJ1-1, with D possibly being TRBD1 (5 bases). V lost 5 bases and J lost 9, with 22 bases in between. The CDR3 consists of 15 residues. In germline, CDR1 is SGHDN, CDR2 FVKESK. CDR3: CASSDVGAPTYQAFF. CDR3 DNA sequence: TGTGCCAGCAGCGATGTCGGGGCTCCCACCTACCAAGCTTTCTTT.

The chain couples TRBV28 to TRBJ2-3; D gene ambiguous. Deletions cut 3 bases from V and 2 bases from J, with 12 bases between. Germline CDR1 reads MDHEN; CDR2 reads SYDVKM. The CDR3 totals 15 residues. CDR3 DNA: TGTGCCAGCAGTTTGCCAGAACACATCACAGATACGCAGTATTTT. Translated: CASSLPEHITDTQYF.

This chain uses TRBV28 with TRBJ2-4; either TRBD1 or TRBD2 may supply D (5 bases each). V lost 1 base to trimming and J lost 13 bases, with 20 bases between them. CDR1 and CDR2 (germline): MDHEN, SYDVKM. The CDR3 has 15 amino acids. The CDR3 DNA is TGTGCCAGCAGTTTATTCTCCCCGGGACGGGTAGCGCAGTACTTC. It is translated as CASSLFSPGRVAQYF.

The V gene is TRBV13, the J gene TRBJ1-2, with D possibly being TRBD1 (5 bases). Germline values: CDR1 PRHDT, CDR2 FYEKMQ (reference sequence). Trimming stripped 7 bases from V and 1 base from J, with 13 bases between. CDR3 length equals 14 residues. The CDR3 protein is CASKRQFSNYGYTF. The CDR3 DNA reads TGTGCCAGCAAAAGACAGTTTAGTAACTATGGCTACACCTTC.

This clonotype was detected a few times. Here the CDR3 reads CASSQDANIEETQYF. CDR3 in DNA: TGTGCCAGCAGCCAAGATGCGAATATCGAAGAGACCCAGTACTTC. This chain links TRBV4-2 with TRBJ2-5, with D unclear. The germline V gene has CDR1 LGHNA and CDR2 YNFKEQ. V was cut by 0 bases and J by 3 bases, with 11 bases left in between. This CDR3 is built from 15 residues.